This T cell receptor beta chain appears in the sequencing data of a study of vaccination and CD4 T cells after COVID-19. Study-wide background: Post-vaccination samples were procured at a median of 72 days following dose two (range 14 to 241). As a positive control, some control cultures were given a CEFX pool, while others were given an HIV-1 Nef pool or no peptide. The peptides that stimulated the cells were overlapping spike peptides from SARS-CoV-2, HCoV-NL63, HCoV-OC43 and HCoV-229E.

Treatment meaning: approximately nine-day PBMC culture with coronavirus spike peptide pools or control peptides (ViraFEST assay). Peptide pools at 8 to 10 ug/ml and IL-2 at about 9.6 IU/ml were added to cultures of two million PBMCs per well. The Oncomine TCR Beta short-read assay was applied to DNA of cultured CD4+ T cells. TCRdb re-called the PCR reads with MiXCR, one entry per CDR3 protein. The table lists about 15,000 distinct CDR3 sequences, 48% of them singletons, with about 12% in the top ten. V lost 5 bases, J lost 1 base, and 9 bases stayed unmatched. The CDR3 covers 18 residues. Germline-derived CDR1 and CDR2 are SEHNR and FQNEAQ (reference sequence). Comments on this clonotype: Its antigen is currently unknown.

The rearrangement links TRBV7-9 to TRBJ2-6; TRBD1 agrees at 9 bases. Sample: CD4+ T cells from blood, cultured in vitro. This clonotype was obtained from a human donor who had recovered from COVID-19. The CDR3 DNA sequence: TGTGCCAGCAGCGCGACCGGGACAGGGAATTCTGGGGCCAACGTCCTGACTTTC. It translates to CASSATGTGNSGANVLTF. Looking up the rest from reference TRBV7-9 and TRBJ2-6 gives the full variable domain: DTGVSQNPRHKITKRGQNVTFRCDPISEHNRLYWYRQTLGQGPEFLTYFQNEAQLEKSRLLSDRFSAERPKGSFSTLEIQRTEQGDSAMYLCASSATGTGNSGANVLTFGAGSRLTVL.